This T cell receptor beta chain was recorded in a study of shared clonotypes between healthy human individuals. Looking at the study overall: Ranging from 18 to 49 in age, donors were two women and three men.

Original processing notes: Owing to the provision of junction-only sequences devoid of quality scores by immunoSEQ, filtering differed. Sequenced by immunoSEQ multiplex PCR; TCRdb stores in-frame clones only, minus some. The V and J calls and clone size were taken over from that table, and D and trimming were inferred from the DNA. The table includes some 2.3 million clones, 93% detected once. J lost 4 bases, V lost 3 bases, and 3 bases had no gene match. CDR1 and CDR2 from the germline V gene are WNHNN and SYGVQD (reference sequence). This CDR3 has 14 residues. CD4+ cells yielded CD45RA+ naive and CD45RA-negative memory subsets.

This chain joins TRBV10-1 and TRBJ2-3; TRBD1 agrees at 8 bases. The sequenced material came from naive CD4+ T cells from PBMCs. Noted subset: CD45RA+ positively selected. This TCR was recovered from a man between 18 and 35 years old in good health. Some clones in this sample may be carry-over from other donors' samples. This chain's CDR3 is CASSDLQGADTQYF. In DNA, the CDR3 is TGCGCCAGCAGTGACCTACAGGGGGCAGATACGCAGTATTTT.